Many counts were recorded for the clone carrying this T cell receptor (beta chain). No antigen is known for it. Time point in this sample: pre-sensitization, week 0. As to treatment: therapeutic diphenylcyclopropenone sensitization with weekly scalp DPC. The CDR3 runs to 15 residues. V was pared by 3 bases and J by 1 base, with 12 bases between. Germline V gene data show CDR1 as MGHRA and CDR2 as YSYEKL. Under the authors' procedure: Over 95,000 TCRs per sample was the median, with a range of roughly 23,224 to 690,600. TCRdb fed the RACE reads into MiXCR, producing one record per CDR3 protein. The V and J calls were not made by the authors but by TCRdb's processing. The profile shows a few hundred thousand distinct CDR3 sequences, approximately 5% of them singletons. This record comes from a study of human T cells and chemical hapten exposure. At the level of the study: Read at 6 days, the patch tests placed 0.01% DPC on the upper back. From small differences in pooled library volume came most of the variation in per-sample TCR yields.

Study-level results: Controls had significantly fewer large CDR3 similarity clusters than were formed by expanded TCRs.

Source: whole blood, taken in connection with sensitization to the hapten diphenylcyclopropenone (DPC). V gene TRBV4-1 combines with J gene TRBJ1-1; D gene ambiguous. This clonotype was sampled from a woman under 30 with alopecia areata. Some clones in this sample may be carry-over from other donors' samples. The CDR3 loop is CASSHQQSKNTEAFF. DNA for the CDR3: TGCGCCAGCAGCCACCAACAGAGCAAGAACACTGAAGCTTTCTTT.